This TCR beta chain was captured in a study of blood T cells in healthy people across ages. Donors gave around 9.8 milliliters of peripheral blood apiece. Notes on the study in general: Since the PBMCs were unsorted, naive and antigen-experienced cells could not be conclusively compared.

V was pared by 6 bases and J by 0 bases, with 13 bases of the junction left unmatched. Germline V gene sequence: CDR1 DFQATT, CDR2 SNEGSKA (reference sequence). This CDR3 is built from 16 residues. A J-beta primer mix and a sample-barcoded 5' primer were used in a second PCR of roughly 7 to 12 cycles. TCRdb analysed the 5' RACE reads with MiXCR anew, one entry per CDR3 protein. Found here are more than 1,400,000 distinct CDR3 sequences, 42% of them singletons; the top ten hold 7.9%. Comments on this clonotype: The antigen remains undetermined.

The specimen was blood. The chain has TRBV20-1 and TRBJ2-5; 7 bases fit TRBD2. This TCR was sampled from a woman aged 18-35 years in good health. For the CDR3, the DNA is TGCAGTGCGTTCTTGCCTAGCGGAAAGTACCAAGAGACCCAGTACTTC. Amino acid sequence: CSAFLPSGKYQETQYF.